This T cell receptor (beta chain) was sequenced during a study of regulatory T cells in long-lasting Graves disease. The study, taken as a whole, reports: Persistent disease preferred TRBV28, TRBJ1-2 and TRBJ2-5; new disease, TRBV20-1 and TRBJ2-1.

The time point denotes: persistent/refractory GD, antithyroid drugs over 5 years with positive TRAb. PBMC-extracted RNA yielded the TCR library. The patients were enrolled through endocrinology in Xi'an, China. This clonotype appeared a few times. Its antigen is not identified. Trimming at V came to 7 bases and at J to 3 bases, leaving 13 bases not matched to a gene. CDR3 length: 16 amino acids. CDR1 and CDR2 (germline): LNHDA, SQIVND (reference sequence). Library construction for TCR beta used iRepertoire HTBI primers and Arm-PCR of CDR3 regions. Per the authors' pipeline: The study identified 62 TRBV and about 14 TRBJ segments across samples. TCRdb re-derived calls from the multiplex PCR reads in MiXCR, one entry per CDR3 protein. TCRdb, not the original authors, processed these V and J calls. Here the sample spans hundreds of thousands of distinct CDR3 sequences, under 25% being singletons.

V is TRBV19 and J is TRBJ1-1; the match to TRBD1 covers 8 bases. The starting material was peripheral blood mononuclear cells (PBMCs), obtained when the disease was refractory, from a patient treated with antithyroid drugs. The source of this sequence is a female donor with Graves disease. CDR3 sequence: CASTKMRTGRDTEAFF. DNA of the CDR3: TGTGCCAGTACGAAGATGAGGACAGGGCGGGACACTGAAGCTTTCTTT.